This passage covers 23 T cell receptor beta chains from one sample sequenced in a study of T cells in Graves' hyperthyroidism and ophthalmopathy. The TCR beta CDR3 regions underwent amplification using RNA transcripts as the source. A set of HTBI primers served as the primers for a first-round RT-PCR of the TCR CDR3. TCRdb independently ran MiXCR on the multiplex PCR reads; one entry per CDR3 protein. This table has 600,000 to 750,000 distinct CDR3 sequences, approximately 15% appearing once. Sequenced input: blood. The receptors were sampled from a man aged 50 to 60 with Graves' hyperthyroidism.

There are many counts of this clonotype. The rearrangement uses TRBV6-2 or TRBV6-3 and TRBJ1-1, with D maybe TRBD1 (6 bases). Per the germline V gene, CDR1 is MNHEY and CDR2 is SVGEGT. The CDR3 has 17 residues. Trimming shortened V by 2 bases and J by 7 bases, and 23 bases separated the two germline ends. DNA for the CDR3: TGTGCCAGCAGTTACGGGACAACCTATGCGGAGAAAGATGAAGCTTTCTTT. Its translation is CASSYGTTYAEKDEAFF.

There are many counts of this clonotype. The chain employs TRBV2 and TRBJ2-1; D is unresolved. Per the germline V gene, CDR1 is SNHLY and CDR2 is FYNNEI. V was cut by 0 bases and J by 9 bases, with 3 bases left in between. The CDR3 loop spans 11 amino acids. This CDR3 is CASSEAGEQFF. The CDR3 DNA reads as TGTGCCAGCAGTGAAGCGGGTGAGCAGTTCTTC. Full variable domain (rest looked up from reference TRBV2 and TRBJ2-1): EPEVTQTPSHQVTQMGQEVILRCVPISNHLYFYWYRQILGQKVEFLVSFYNNEISEKSEIFDDQFSVERPDGSNFTLKIRSTKLEDSAMYFCASSEAGEQFFGPGTRLTVL.

In this sample, this clonotype turned up a few times. The chain joins TRBV7-2 to TRBJ2-7, with 9 bases aligning to TRBD1. Trimming took 4 bases from V and 2 from J; bases not matched to a gene: 6. Germline assignment: CDR1 SGHTA and CDR2 FQGNSA. The CDR3 has 15 amino acids. The CDR3 nucleotides read TGTGCCAGCAGCTCCGACAGGGGGTCCGCCTACGAGCAGTACTTC. This translates into CASSSDRGSAYEQYF.

Concerning this clonotype itself: The CDR3 ends on some other residue instead of the conserved phenylalanine or tryptophan, so this is likely a read error. The V gene is TRBV7-2, the J gene TRBJ2-1; 8 bases align to TRBD1. There are 14 residues in the CDR3. The junction had 8 bases not matched to a gene; V was cut back by 6 bases and J by 7 bases. Germline-derived CDR1 and CDR2 are SGHTA and FQGNSA. DNA for the CDR3: TGTGCCAGCAGTACGGGACAGGTTTCGAATGAGCAGTTCCTC. It yields the protein CASSTGQVSNEQFL.

This clonotype was picked up a small number of times. The rearrangement links TRBV7-6 to TRBJ1-6; D gene unclear. The CDR3 length is 15 residues. The germline V gene has CDR1 SGHVS and CDR2 FNYEAQ. Deletions cut 1 base from V and 4 bases from J, with 8 bases between. DNA for the CDR3: TGTGCCAGCAGCTTAGACCTAAGTTATAATTCACCCCTCCACTTT. It translates to CASSLDLSYNSPLHF.

This clonotype was seen many times. V and J are TRBV20-1 and TRBJ2-7; 7 bases map to TRBD2. The CDR3 contains 14 residues. Per the germline V gene, CDR1 is DFQATT and CDR2 is SNEGSKA (reference sequence). Trimming removed 3 bases from V and 1 base from J; junction bases left unmatched: 6. The CDR3 loop reads CSARTLAQSYEQYF. In nucleotides, the CDR3 is TGCAGTGCTAGGACACTAGCGCAATCCTACGAGCAGTACTTC.

This clonotype occurred many times. This chain links TRBV11-2 with TRBJ2-1; the match to TRBD1 covers 7 bases. V lost 5 bases and J lost 6; bases outside the gene matches: 4. CDR3 length: 13 amino acids. Germline CDR1 and CDR2: SGHAT and FQNNGV. In DNA form, the CDR3 reads TGTGCCAGCAGCCGTGGGACAGTCAATGAGCAGTTCTTC. It specifies CASSRGTVNEQFF. The full variable domain, its missing parts supplied by reference TRBV11-2 and TRBJ2-1, is EAGVAQSPRYKIIEKRQSVAFWCNPISGHATLYWYQQILGQGPKLLIQFQNNGVVDDSQLPKDRFSAERLKGVDSTLKIQPAKLEDSAVYLCASSRGTVNEQFFGPGTRLTVL.

This clonotype was observed many times. The chain joins TRBV18 to TRBJ2-1, with D perhaps TRBD1 or TRBD2 (5 bases each). CDR3 length: 13 amino acids. Looked up from germline, CDR1 is KGHSH and CDR2 is LQKENI. Between the trimmed V and J ends, which lost 3 bases and 9 bases, there was a span of 12 bases. CDR3: CASSPGTNSEQFF. In nucleotides, the CDR3 is TGTGCCAGCTCACCCGGGACCAACAGTGAGCAGTTCTTC. The whole variable domain, remainder taken from reference TRBV18 and TRBJ2-1, is NAGVMQNPRHLVRRRGQEARLRCSPMKGHSHVYWYRQLPEEGLKFMVYLQKENIIDESGMPKERFSAEFPKEGPSILRIQQVVRGDSAAYFCASSPGTNSEQFFGPGTRLTVL.

This clonotype was recorded at least ten times. V and J are TRBV11-2 and TRBJ2-7; D call uncertain. The V end lost 1 base, the J end lost 5 bases, and 12 bases lay between the germline ends. Germline loops: CDR1 SGHAT, CDR2 FQNNGV. This CDR3 contains 14 residues. The CDR3 bases are TGTGCCAGCAGCTTAGTACGCGGCGACCACGAGCAGTACTTC. It codes for CASSLVRGDHEQYF. The variable domain in full, completed from reference TRBV11-2 and TRBJ2-7, reads EAGVAQSPRYKIIEKRQSVAFWCNPISGHATLYWYQQILGQGPKLLIQFQNNGVVDDSQLPKDRFSAERLKGVDSTLKIQPAKLEDSAVYLCASSLVRGDHEQYFGPGTRLTVT.

This clonotype was recorded at least ten times. This chain links TRBV29-1 with TRBJ1-2, with 7 bases that match TRBD1. V trimming: 4 bases; J trimming: 0 bases; junction bases outside the gene matches: 2. CDR3 length: 13 residues. The germline gives CDR1 SQVTM, CDR2 ANQGSEA. Here the CDR3 reads CSVGQGANYGYTF. The CDR3 DNA reads TGCAGCGTTGGGCAGGGGGCTAACTATGGCTACACCTTC.

In its sample, this clonotype was seen many times. V is TRBV28 and J is TRBJ2-7; D gene ambiguous. The V end was cut by 5 bases, the J end by 1 base, with 12 bases between. This CDR3 region has 14 residues. Per the germline V gene, CDR1 is MDHEN and CDR2 is SYDVKM. The CDR3 nucleotides are TGTGCCAGCAGTCCGGGCGGACGGTCCTACGAGCAGTACTTC. This encodes CASSPGGRSYEQYF.

This sequence joins TRBV2 and TRBJ2-1; D remains ambiguous. With 9 bases removed from V and 8 bases from J, the gap between germline ends came to 23 bases. CDR1 and CDR2 (germline): SNHLY, FYNNEI. The CDR3 contains 15 residues. The CDR3 sequence is CASARTKSLGHEQFF. CDR3 nucleotides: TGTGCCAGTGCCCGGACCAAATCCTTAGGTCATGAGCAGTTCTTC.

This clonotype was counted at least ten times. This rearrangement joins TRBV27 to TRBJ2-1; weak D call: TRBD1 (5 bases). The germline V gene has CDR1 MNHEY and CDR2 SMNVEV (reference sequence). This CDR3 spans 12 amino acids. Trimming shortened V by 6 bases and J by 9 bases, and 12 bases separated the two germline ends. CDR3 sequence reads: CASSSQGPEQFF. CDR3 sequence (DNA): TGTGCCAGCAGCTCCCAGGGTCCTGAGCAGTTCTTC.

At least ten counts were recorded for this clonotype. The chain carries TRBV7-9 and TRBJ2-3, with 8 bases matching TRBD1. Germline CDR1 SEHNR, CDR2 FQNEAQ (reference sequence). J gave up 2 bases and V 5 bases, and 6 bases lay outside the gene matches. The CDR3 sequence is 15 residues long. Here the CDR3 reads CASSTTGQVTDTQYF. The CDR3 coding sequence is TGTGCCAGCAGCACCACGGGACAGGTCACAGATACGCAGTATTTT.

The CDR3 nucleotides read TGTGCCAGCAGCGTAGACGACGGAGAACTCTATGGCTACACCTTC. Residues: CASSVDDGELYGYTF. This rearrangement joins TRBV9 to TRBJ1-2, with D hard to call. Per germline, CDR1 SGDLS and CDR2 YYNGEE. The CDR3 spans 15 residues. The germline V and J ends were trimmed by 0 bases and 4 bases, with 13 bases remaining between them.

This clonotype came up many times. V usage is TRBV10-3 and J usage is TRBJ2-5; D perhaps matches TRBD2 (5 bases). This CDR3 is 17 amino acids long. V lost 2 bases and J lost 3, with 19 bases in between. Germline V gives CDR1 ENHRY, CDR2 SYGVKD. The CDR3 bases are TGTGCCATCAGTGAGAGGTTTGGCGGGTTACCGAAAGAGACCCAGTACTTC. It encodes CAISERFGGLPKETQYF.

Many counts were recorded for this clonotype. The rearrangement joins TRBV7-2 to TRBJ2-1; a weak D match, TRBD2 (6 bases). Germline assignment: CDR1 SGHTA and CDR2 FQGNSA. Deletions cut 1 base from V and 5 bases from J, with 12 bases between. CDR3 length equals 15 residues. The CDR3 loop reads CASSLGGTPHNEQFF. The DNA of the CDR3 is TGTGCCAGCAGCTTAGGTGGGACTCCCCACAATGAGCAGTTCTTC.

This clonotype has a count of ten or more. The V call is TRBV13, the J call TRBJ2-1; 12 bases are a match to TRBD2. The CDR3 runs 16 residues. Germline CDR1 PRHDT, CDR2 FYEKMQ (reference sequence). V lost 5 bases, J lost 5 bases, and 7 bases stayed unmatched. The CDR3 nucleotides are TGTGCCAGCAGCGCCCGGACTAGCGGGAACAACAATGAGCAGTTCTTC. It is translated as CASSARTSGNNNEQFF.

This clonotype has at least ten counts. This sequence joins TRBV12-3 or TRBV12-4 and TRBJ2-7; a weak D match, TRBD2 (5 bases). The length of the CDR3 is 13 residues. V lost 6 bases and J 0 bases, leaving 9 bases between the germline ends. As DNA, the CDR3 is TGTGCCAGCAGACGGGATCCCTCCTACGAGCAGTACTTC. Translation: CASRRDPSYEQYF.

This sequence joins TRBV12-3 or TRBV12-4 and TRBJ1-4, with D perhaps TRBD1 (5 bases). The CDR3 spans 16 residues. V lost 3 bases and J lost 7, with 18 bases in between. CDR3 in DNA: TGTGCCAGCAGTTTTGTGTCATGGGGGGATGCTGAAAAACTGTTTTTT. It translates to CASSFVSWGDAEKLFF.

J is TRBJ2-7 and V is TRBV20-1; 8 bases fit TRBD1. In germline, CDR1 is DFQATT, CDR2 SNEGSKA (reference sequence). Losses at the gene ends were 3 bases for V and 3 bases for J; bases not matched to a gene: 13. The CDR3 sequence is 16 residues long. The CDR3 region is CSARSRDRHIGYEQYF. CDR3 in DNA: TGCAGTGCTAGGAGCCGGGACAGGCATATTGGCTACGAGCAGTACTTC.

The chain joins TRBV18 to TRBJ2-3; TRBD2 aligns across 8 bases. This CDR3 is built from 14 residues. Germline values: CDR1 KGHSH, CDR2 LQKENI. Losses at the gene ends were 2 bases for V and 8 bases for J; bases not matched to a gene: 6. The CDR3 loop is CASSPSGSGSTQYF. CDR3 nucleotide sequence: TGTGCCAGCTCACCAAGCGGGAGTGGGTCTACGCAGTATTTT.

This clonotype was seen ten or more times. The chain has TRBV27 and TRBJ2-1; 9 positions match TRBD1. The V gene end was trimmed by 5 bases and the J gene end by 7 bases; junction bases not matched to a gene: 15. This CDR3 contains 17 residues. From germline, CDR1 is MNHEY and CDR2 SMNVEV (reference sequence). The CDR3 DNA reads as TGTGCCAGCAGTCCGACGTCTCCGGGACAGGGAGTGAATGAGCAGTTCTTC. Protein product: CASSPTSPGQGVNEQFF.